What follows is one T cell receptor (beta chain) and its context. The data derive from a study of blood T cell repertoires in COVID-19. Turning to the study itself: Collection of acute and convalescent COVID-19 samples took place in the United States, Italy and Spain. PBMCs, B-cell-depleted T cells, or T cells were the source of the cDNA or gDNA that made up the material.

Seattle patients were enrolled while actively infected and followed longitudinally. Per the study methods: The authors estimated nucleated cell counts from reference gene primer amplification. Method: immunoSEQ multiplex PCR; TCRdb's copy keeps in-frame clones and lacks some. V and J calls and clone size are given by that table; D and trimming were obtained from the DNA. Seen here are 250,000 to 300,000 clones, 88% observed once, and the top ten hold about 11%. The CDR3 extends over 16 amino acids. The V gene's germline CDR1 is SGHKS and CDR2 YYEKEE (reference sequence). The ends were cut back, 2 bases at V and 0 bases at J, with 12 bases in the middle.

The J gene is TRBJ2-1, the V gene TRBV5-5; D perhaps matches TRBD2 (6 bases). What was sequenced was peripheral blood. The clonotype originates from a woman aged 25-40 years with COVID-19, enrolled during active disease. Written as DNA, the CDR3 is TGTGCCAGCAGCTTACTCGGGAGCGGCTCCTACAATGAGCAGTTCTTC. This encodes CASSLLGSGSYNEQFF.